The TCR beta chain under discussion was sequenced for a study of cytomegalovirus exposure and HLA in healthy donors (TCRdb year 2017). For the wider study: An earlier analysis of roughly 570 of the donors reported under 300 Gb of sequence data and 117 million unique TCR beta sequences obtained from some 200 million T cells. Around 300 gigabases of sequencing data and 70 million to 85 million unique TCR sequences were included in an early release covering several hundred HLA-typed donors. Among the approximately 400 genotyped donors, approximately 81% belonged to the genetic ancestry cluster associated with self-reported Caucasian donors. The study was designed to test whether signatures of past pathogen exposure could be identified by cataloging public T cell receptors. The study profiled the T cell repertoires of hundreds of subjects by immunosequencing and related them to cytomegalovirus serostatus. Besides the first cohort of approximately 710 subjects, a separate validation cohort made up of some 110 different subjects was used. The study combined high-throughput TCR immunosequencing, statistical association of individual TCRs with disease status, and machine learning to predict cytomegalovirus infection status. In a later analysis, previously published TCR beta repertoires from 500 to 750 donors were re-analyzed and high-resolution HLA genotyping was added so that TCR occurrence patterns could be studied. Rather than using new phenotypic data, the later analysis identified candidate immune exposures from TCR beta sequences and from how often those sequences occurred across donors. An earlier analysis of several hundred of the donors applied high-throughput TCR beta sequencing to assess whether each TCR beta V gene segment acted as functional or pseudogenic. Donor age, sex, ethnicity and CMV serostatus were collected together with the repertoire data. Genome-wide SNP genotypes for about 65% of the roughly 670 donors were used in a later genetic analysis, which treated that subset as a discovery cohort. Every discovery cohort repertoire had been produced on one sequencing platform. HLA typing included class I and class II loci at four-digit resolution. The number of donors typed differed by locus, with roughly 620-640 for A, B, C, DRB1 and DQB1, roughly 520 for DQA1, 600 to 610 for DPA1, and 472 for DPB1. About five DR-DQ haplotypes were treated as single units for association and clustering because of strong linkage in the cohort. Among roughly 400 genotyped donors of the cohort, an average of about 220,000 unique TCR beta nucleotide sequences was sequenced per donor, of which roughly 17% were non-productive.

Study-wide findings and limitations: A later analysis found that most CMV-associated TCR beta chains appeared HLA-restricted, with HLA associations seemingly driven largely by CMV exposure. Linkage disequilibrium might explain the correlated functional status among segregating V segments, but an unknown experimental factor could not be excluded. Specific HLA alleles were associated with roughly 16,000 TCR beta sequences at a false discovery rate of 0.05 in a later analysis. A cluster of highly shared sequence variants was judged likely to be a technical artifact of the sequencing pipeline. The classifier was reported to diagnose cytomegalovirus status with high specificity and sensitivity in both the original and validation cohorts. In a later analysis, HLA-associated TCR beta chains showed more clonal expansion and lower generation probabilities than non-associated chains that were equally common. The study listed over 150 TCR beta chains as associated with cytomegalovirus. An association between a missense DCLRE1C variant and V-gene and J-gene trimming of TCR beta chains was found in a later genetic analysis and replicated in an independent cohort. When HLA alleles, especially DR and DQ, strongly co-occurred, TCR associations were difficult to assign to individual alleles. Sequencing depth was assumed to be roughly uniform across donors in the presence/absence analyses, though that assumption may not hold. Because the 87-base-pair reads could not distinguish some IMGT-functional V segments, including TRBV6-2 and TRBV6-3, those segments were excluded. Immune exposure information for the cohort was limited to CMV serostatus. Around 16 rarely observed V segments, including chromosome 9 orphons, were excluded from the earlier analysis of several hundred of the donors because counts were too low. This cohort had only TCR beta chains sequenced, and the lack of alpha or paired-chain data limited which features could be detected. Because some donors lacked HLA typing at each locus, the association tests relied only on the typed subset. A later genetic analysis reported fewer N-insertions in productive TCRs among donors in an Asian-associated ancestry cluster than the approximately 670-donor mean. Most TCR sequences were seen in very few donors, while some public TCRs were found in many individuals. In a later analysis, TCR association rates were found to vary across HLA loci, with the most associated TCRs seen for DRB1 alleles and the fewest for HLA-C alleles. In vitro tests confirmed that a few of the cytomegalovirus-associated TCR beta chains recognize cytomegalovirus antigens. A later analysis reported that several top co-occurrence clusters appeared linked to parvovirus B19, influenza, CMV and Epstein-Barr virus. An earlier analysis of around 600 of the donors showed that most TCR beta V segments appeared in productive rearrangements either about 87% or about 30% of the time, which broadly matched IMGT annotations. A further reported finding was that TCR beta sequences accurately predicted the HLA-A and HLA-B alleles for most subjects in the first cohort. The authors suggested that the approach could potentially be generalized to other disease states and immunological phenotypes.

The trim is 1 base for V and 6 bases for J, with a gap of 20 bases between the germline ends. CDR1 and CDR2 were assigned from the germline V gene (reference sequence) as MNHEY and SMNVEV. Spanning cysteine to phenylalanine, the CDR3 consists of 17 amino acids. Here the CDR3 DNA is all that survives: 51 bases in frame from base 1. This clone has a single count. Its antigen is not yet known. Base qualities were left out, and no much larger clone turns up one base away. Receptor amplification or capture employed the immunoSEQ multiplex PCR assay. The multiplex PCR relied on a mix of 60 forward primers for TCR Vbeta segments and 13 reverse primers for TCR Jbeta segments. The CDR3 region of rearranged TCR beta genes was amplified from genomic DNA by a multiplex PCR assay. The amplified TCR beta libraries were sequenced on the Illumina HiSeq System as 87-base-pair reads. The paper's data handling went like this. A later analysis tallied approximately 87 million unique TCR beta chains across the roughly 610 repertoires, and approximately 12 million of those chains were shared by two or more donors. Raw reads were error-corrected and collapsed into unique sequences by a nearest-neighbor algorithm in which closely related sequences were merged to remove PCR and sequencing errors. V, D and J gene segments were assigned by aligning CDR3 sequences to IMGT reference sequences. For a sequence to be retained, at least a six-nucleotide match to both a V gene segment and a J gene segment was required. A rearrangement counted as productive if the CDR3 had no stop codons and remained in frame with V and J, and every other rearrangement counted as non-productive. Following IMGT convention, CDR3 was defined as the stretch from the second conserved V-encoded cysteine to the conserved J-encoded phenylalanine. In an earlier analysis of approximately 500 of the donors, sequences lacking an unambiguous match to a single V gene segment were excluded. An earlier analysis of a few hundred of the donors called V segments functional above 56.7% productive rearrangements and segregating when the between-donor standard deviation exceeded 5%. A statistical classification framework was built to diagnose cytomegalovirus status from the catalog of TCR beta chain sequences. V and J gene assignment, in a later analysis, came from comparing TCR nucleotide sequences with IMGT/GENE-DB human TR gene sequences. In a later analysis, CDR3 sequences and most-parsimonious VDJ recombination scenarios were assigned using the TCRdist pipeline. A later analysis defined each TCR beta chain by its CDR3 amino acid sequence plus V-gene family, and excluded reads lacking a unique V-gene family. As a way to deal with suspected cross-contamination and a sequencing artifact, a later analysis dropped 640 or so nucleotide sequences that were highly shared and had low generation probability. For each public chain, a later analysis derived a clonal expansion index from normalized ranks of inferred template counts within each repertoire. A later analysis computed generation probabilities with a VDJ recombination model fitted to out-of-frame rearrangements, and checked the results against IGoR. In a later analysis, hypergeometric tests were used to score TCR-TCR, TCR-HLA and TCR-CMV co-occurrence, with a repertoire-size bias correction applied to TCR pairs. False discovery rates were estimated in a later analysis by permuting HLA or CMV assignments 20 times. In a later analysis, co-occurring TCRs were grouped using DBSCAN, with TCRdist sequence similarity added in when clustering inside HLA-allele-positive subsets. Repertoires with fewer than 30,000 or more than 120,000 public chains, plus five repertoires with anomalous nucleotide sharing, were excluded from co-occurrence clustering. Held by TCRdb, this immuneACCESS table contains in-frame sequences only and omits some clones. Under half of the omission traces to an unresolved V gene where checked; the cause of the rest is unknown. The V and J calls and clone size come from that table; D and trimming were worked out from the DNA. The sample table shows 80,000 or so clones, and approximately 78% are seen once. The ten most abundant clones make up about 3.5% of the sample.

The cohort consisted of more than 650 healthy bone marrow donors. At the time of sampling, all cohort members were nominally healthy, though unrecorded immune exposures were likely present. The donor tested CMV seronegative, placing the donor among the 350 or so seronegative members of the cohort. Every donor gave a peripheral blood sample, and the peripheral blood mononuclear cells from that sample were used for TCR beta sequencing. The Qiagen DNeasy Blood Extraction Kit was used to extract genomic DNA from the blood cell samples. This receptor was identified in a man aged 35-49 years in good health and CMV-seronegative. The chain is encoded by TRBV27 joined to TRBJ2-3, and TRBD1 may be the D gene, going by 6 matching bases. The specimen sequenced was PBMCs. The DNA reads TGTGCCAGCAGTTTATTAGGGCAGGGGAGTAGTCGGGATACGCAGTATTTT. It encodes CASSLLGQGSSRDTQYF.